This TCR beta chain was sequenced during a study of Graves' ophthalmopathy and Graves' hyperthyroidism. The overall study: Samples of peripheral blood were obtained at initial diagnosis, prior to treatment of any kind. Study-level results: Blood also held most thyroid clonotypes expanded above 0.001 frequency.

Trimming took 2 bases from V and 1 from J, leaving 12 bases between them. The CDR3 sequence is 15 residues long. Germline CDR1 SEHNR, CDR2 FQNEAQ (reference sequence). Amplification of the TCR beta CDR3 regions used RNA transcripts (as template). Second-round multiplex PCR followed a first-round RT-PCR using HTBI primers. MiXCR was run by TCRdb on the multiplex PCR reads, yielding one entry per CDR3 protein. Of approximately 640,000 distinct CDR3 sequences in the sample, over 40% are singletons; the top ten hold more than 2.5%. The authors used Ficoll-Paque density gradient centrifugation to separate PBMCs. The input was approximately 9.3 ml of fresh peripheral blood. This clonotype was detected ten times or more. The antigen is unknown.

This chain links TRBV7-9 with TRBJ2-7; D is tentatively TRBD1 or TRBD2 (7 bases each). This clonotype was sampled from an adult man with Graves' ophthalmopathy. The sequenced material came from peripheral blood. The CDR3 nucleotides read TGTGCCAGCAGCTTAATCCAGGGGGGGTCCTACGAGCAGTACTTC. Encoded protein: CASSLIQGGSYEQYF.